This record covers a single T cell receptor (beta chain). The data were obtained in a study of shared clonotypes between healthy human individuals. Study overall: Serving as donors were a couple of women and three men, whose ages spanned 18 to 49. Donors had three CD4 naive, three CD4 memory, two CD8 naive and one CD8 memory plate apiece.

The authors loaded roughly 180 ng DNA, roughly 27,000 T cell genomes, into sorted-subset replicate PCRs. Only in-frame clones appear in the TCRdb table, and some are missing; sequencing was by immunoSEQ multiplex PCR. The data contain around 980,000 clones, around 82% of them singletons. In germline, CDR1 is SGHNT, CDR2 YENEEA. The CDR3 has 14 amino acids. After removal of 5 bases from V and 4 bases from J, the junction contained 5 bases not matched to a gene. This receptor was obtained from a young man in good health. Some clones in this sample may be carry-over from other donors' samples. The rearrangement joins TRBV11-3 to TRBJ2-1, with TRBD1 identical over 7 bases. Sequences were obtained from memory CD4+ T cells from PBMCs. Sample subset: CD45RA-negative fraction. CDR3 protein: CASSPGTEYNEQFF. The CDR3 DNA is TGTGCCAGCAGCCCGGGGACAGAGTACAATGAGCAGTTCTTC.